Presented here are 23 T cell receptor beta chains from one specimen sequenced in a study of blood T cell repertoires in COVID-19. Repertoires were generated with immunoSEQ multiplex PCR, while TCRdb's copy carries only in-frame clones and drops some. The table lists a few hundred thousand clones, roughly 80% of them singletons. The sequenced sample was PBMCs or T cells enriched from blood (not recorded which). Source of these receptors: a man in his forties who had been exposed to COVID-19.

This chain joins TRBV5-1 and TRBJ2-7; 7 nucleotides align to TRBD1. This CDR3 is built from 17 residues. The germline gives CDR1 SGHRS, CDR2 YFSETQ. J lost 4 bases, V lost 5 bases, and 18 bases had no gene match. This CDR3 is CASRTSGGGTADYEQYF. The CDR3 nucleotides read TGCGCCAGCAGGACATCCGGAGGTGGGACAGCCGATTACGAGCAGTACTTC.

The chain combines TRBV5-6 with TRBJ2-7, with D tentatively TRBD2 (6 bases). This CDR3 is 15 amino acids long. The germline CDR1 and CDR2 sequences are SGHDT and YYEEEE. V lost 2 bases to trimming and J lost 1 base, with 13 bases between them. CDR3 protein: CASSFIAGPSYEQYF. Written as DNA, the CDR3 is TGTGCCAGCAGCTTTATTGCGGGGCCGTCCTACGAGCAGTACTTC.

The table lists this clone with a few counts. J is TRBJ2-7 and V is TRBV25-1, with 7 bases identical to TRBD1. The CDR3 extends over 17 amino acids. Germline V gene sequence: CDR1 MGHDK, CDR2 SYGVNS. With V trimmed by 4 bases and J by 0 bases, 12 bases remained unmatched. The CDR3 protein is CASSVTPPTGSSYEQYF. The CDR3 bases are TGTGCCAGCAGTGTAACCCCTCCGACAGGGAGCTCCTACGAGCAGTACTTC.

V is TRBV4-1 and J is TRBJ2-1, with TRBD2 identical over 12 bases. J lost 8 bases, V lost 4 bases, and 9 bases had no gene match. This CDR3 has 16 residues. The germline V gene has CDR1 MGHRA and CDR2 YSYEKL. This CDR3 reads CASSRRLAGGGDEQFF. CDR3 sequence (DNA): TGCGCCAGCAGCCGTCGCCTAGCGGGAGGGGGGGATGAGCAGTTCTTC.

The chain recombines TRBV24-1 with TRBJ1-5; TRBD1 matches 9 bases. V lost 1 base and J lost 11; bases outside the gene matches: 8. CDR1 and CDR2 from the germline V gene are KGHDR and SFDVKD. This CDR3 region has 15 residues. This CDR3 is CATSDFGTGFGSQHF. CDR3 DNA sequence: TGTGCCACCAGTGATTTCGGGACAGGGTTCGGGTCCCAGCATTTT.

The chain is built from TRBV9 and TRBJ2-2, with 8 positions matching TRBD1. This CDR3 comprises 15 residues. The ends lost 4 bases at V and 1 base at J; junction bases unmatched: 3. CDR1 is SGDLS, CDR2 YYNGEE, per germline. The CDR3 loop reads CASSSGTGNTGELFF. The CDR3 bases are TGTGCCAGCAGCTCGGGGACAGGGAACACCGGGGAGCTGTTTTTT. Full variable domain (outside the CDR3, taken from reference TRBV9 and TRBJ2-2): DSGVTQTPKHLITATGQRVTLRCSPRSGDLSVYWYQQSLDQGLQFLIQYYNGEERAKGNILERFSAQQFPDLHSELNLSSLELGDSALYFCASSSGTGNTGELFFGEGSRLTVL.

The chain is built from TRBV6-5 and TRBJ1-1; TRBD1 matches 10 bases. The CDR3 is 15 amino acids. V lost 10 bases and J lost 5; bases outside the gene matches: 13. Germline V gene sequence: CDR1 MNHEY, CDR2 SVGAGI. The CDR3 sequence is CATLLRDRGETEAFF. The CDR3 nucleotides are TGTGCCACGCTCCTCCGGGACAGGGGAGAAACTGAAGCTTTCTTT.

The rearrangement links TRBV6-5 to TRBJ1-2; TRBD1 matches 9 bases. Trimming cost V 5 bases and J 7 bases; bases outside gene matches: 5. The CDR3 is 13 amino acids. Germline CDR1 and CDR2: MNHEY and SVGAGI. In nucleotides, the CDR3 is TGTGCCAGCAGTATTGGGACAGGGTTTGGCTACACCTTC. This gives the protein CASSIGTGFGYTF.

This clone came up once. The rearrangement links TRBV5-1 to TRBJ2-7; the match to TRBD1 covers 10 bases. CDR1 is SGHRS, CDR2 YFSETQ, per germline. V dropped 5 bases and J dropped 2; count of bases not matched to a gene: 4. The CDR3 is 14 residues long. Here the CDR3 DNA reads TGCGCCAGCAGGCCGACAGGGGGCACCTACGAGCAGTACTTC. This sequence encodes CASRPTGGTYEQYF.

The DNA of the CDR3 is TGTGCCAGCAGTGAAGTTCTGTCCACTAATGAAAAACTGTTTTTT. It is translated as CASSEVLSTNEKLFF. J is TRBJ1-4 and V is TRBV2; D remains unclear. Between the trimmed V and J ends, which lost 1 base and 2 bases, there was a span of 8 bases. This CDR3 is 15 amino acids long. Germline lookup yields CDR1 SNHLY and CDR2 FYNNEI.

The CDR3: CASSVGTSGSQETQYF. As DNA, the CDR3 is TGTGCCAGCAGCGTAGGGACTAGCGGTTCCCAAGAGACCCAGTACTTC. The chain links TRBV9 to TRBJ2-5, with 10 bases fitting TRBD2. This CDR3 contains 16 residues. Trimming took 0 bases from V and 1 from J; bases not matched to a gene: 3. Germline V gene data show CDR1 as SGDLS and CDR2 as YYNGEE.

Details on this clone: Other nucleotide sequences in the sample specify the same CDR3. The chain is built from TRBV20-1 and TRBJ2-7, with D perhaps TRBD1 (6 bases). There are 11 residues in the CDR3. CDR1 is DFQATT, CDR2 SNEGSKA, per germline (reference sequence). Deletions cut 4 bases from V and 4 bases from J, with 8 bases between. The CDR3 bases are TGCAGTGCTACTGGACAGTACGAGCAGTACTTC. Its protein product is CSATGQYEQYF.

The DNA of the CDR3 is TGCAGCGTTGACAGGATTTGTTCCTATAATTCACCCCTCCACTTT. This translates into CSVDRICSYNSPLHF. The J gene is TRBJ1-6, the V gene TRBV29-1; D call uncertain. CDR3 length equals 15 residues. V shed 3 bases and J shed 1 base, with 10 bases lying between them. Looked up from germline, CDR1 is SQVTM and CDR2 is ANQGSEA.

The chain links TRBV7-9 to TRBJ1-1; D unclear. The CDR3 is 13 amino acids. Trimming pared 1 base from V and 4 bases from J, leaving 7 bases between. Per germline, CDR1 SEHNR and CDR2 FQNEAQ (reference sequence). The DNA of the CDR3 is TGTGCCAGCAGCTTAGGGCGGGTCACTGAAGCTTTCTTT. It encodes CASSLGRVTEAFF. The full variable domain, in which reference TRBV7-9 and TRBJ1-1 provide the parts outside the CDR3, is DTGVSQNPRHKITKRGQNVTFRCDPISEHNRLYWYRQTLGQGPEFLTYFQNEAQLEKSRLLSDRFSAERPKGSFSTLEIQRTEQGDSAMYLCASSLGRVTEAFFGQGTRLTVV.

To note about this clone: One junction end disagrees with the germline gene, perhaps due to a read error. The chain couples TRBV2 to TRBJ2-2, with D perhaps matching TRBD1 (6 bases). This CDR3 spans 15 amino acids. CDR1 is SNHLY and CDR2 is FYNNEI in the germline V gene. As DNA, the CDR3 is TGTGTCAGCAGAGCAGGGGTTCTATACACCGGGGAGCTGTTTTTT. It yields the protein CVSRAGVLYTGELFF.

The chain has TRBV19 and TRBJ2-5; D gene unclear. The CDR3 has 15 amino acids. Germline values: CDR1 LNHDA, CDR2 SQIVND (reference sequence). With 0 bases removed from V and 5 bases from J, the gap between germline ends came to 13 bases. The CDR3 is CASSIDLSSRETQYF. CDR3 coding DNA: TGTGCCAGTAGTATAGACCTGTCTTCCCGGGAGACCCAGTACTTC.

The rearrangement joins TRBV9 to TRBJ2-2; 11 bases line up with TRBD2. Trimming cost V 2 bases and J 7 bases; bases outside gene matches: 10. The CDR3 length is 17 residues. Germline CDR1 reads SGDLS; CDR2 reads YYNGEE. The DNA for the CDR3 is TGTGCCAGCAGCGTCGCCGTAGCGGGAGGGCCCGGCGGGGAGCTGTTTTTT. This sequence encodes CASSVAVAGGPGGELFF.

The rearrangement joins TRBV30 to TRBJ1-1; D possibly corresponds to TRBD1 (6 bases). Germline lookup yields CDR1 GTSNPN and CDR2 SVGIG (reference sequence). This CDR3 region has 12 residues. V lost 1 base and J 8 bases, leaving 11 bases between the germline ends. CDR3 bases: TGTGCCTGGAGTGGGGACAAGCTCGAAGCTTTCTTT. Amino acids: CAWSGDKLEAFF.

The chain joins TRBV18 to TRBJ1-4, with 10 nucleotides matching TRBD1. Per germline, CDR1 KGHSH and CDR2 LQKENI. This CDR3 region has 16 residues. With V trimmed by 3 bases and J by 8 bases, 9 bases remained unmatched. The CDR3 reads CASSPSGTGAGEKLFF. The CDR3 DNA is TGTGCCAGCTCACCCTCCGGGACAGGGGCCGGGGAAAAACTGTTTTTT.

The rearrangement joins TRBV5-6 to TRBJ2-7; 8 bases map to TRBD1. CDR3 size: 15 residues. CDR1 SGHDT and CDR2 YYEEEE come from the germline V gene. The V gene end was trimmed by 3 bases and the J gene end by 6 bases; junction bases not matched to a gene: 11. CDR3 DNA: TGTGCCAGCAGCTCCCCAGGGGGCTGGGGCTCCGAGCAGTACTTC. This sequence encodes CASSSPGGWGSEQYF. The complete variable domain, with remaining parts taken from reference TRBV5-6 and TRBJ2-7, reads DAGVTQSPTHLIKTRGQQVTLRCSPKSGHDTVSWYQQALGQGPQFIFQYYEEEERQRGNFPDRFSGHQFPNYSSELNVNALLLGDSALYLCASSSPGGWGSEQYFGPGTRLTVT.

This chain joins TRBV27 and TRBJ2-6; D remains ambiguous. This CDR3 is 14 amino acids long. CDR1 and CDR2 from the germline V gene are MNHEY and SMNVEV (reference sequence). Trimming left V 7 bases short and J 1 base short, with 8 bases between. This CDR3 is CASTSESGANVLTF. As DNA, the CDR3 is TGTGCCAGCACCTCGGAGTCTGGGGCCAACGTCCTGACTTTC.

CDR3 sequence (DNA): TGTGCCTGGAGTGTGGTACAGTATAATTCACCCCTCCACTTT. Its translation is CAWSVVQYNSPLHF. This chain connects TRBV30 to TRBJ1-6; D not resolved. The germline gives CDR1 GTSNPN, CDR2 SVGIG (reference sequence). V was cut by 0 bases and J by 4 bases, with 7 bases left in between. This CDR3 is 14 amino acids long. Full variable domain (missing parts from reference TRBV30 and TRBJ1-6): SQTIHQWPATLVQPVGSPLSLECTVEGTSNPNLYWYRQAAGRGLQLLFYSVGIGQISSEVPQNLSASRPQDRQFILSSKKLLLSDSGFYLCAWSVVQYNSPLHFGNGTRLTVT.

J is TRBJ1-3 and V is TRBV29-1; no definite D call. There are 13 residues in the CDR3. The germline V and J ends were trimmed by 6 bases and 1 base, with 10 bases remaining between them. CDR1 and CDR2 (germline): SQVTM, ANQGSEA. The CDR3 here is CSVERGSGNTIYF. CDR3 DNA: TGCAGCGTCGAGCGAGGTTCTGGAAACACCATATATTTT. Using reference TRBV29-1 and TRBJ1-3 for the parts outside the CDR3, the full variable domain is SAVISQKPSRDICQRGTSLTIQCQVDSQVTMMFWYRQQPGQSLTLIATANQGSEATYESGFVIDKFPISRPNLTFSTLTVSNMSPEDSSIYLCSVERGSGNTIYFGEGSWLTVV.